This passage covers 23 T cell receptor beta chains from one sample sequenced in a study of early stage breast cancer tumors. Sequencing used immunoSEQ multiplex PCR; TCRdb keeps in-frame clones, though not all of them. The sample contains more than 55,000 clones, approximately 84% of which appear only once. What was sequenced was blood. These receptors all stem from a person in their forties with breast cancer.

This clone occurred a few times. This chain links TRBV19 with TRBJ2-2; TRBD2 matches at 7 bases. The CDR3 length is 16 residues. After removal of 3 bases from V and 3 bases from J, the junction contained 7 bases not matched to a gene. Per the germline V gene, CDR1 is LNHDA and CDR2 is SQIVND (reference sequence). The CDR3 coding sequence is TGTGCCAGTAGTATGGAACTAGCGCTGTACACCGGGGAGCTGTTTTTT. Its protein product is CASSMELALYTGELFF. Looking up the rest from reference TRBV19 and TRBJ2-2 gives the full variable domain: DGGITQSPKYLFRKEGQNVTLSCEQNLNHDAMYWYRQDPGQGLRLIYYSQIVNDFQKGDIAEGYSVSREKKESFPLTVTSAQKNPTAFYLCASSMELALYTGELFFGEGSRLTVL.

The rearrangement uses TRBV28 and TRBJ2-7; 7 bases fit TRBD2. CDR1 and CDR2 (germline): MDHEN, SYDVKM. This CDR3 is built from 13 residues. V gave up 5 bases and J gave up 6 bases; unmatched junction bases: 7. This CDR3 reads CASSLPGGSEQYF. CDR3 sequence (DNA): TGTGCCAGCAGTCTCCCGGGGGGTAGCGAGCAGTACTTC.

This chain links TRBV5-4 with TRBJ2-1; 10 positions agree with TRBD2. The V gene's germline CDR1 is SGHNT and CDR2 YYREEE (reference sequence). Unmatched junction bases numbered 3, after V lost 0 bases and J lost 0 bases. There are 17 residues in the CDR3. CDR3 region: CASSLAGLAPSYNEQFF. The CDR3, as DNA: TGTGCCAGCAGCTTGGCGGGACTAGCGCCCTCCTACAATGAGCAGTTCTTC.

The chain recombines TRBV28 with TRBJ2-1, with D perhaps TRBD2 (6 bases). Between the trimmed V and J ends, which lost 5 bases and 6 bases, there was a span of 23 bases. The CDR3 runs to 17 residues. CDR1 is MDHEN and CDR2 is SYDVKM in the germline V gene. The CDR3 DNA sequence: TGTGCCAGCAGTCTACCACTAGCAAAGTCCCTCTCCAATGAGCAGTTCTTC. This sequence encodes CASSLPLAKSLSNEQFF.

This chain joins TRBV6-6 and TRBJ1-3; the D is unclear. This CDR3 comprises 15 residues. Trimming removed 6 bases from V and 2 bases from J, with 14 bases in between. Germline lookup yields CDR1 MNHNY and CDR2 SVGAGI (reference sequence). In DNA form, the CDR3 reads TGTGCCAGCAGGAACAATCAGGATGCTGGAAACACCATATATTTT. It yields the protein CASRNNQDAGNTIYF.

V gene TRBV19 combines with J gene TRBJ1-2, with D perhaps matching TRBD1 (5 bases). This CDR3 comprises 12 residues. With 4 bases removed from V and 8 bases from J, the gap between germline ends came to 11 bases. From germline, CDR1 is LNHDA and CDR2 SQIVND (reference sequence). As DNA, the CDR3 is TGTGCCAGTAGTACTAGGACACTCGGCTACACCTTC. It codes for CASSTRTLGYTF. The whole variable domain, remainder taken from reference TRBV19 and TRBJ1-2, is DGGITQSPKYLFRKEGQNVTLSCEQNLNHDAMYWYRQDPGQGLRLIYYSQIVNDFQKGDIAEGYSVSREKKESFPLTVTSAQKNPTAFYLCASSTRTLGYTFGSGTRLTVV.

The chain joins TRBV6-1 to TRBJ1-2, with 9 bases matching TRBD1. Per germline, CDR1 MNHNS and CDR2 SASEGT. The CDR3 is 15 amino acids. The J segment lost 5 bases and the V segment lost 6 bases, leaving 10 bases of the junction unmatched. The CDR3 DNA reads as TGTGCCAGCAGCGGGGACAGGGTCTTCAGGTATGGCTACACCTTC. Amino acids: CASSGDRVFRYGYTF.

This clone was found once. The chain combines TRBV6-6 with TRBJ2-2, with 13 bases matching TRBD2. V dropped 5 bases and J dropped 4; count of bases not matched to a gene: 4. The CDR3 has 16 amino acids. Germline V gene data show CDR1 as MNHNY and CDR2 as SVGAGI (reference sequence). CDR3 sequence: CASSPRLAGGTGELFF. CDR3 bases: TGTGCCAGCAGTCCCCGACTAGCGGGGGGCACCGGGGAGCTGTTTTTT.

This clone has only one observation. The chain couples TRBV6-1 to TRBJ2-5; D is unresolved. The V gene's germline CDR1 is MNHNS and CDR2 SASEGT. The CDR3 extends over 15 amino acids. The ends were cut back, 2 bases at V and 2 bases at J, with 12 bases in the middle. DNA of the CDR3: TGTGCCAGCAGTGAAAGGCGTGGCTTACAAGAGACCCAGTACTTC. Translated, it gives CASSERRGLQETQYF.

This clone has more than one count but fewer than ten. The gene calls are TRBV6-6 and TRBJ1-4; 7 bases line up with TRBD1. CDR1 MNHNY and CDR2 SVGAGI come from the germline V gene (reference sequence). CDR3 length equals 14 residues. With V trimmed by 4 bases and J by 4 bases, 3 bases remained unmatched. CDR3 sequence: CASSSGQHNEKLFF. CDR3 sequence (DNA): TGTGCCAGCAGTTCGGGACAGCATAATGAAAAACTGTTTTTT.

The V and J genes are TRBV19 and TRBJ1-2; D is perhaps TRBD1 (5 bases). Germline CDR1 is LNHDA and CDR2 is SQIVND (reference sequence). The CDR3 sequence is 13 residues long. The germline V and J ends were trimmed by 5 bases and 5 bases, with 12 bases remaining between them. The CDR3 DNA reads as TGTGCCAGTAGTGTCGACAGTGATTATGGCTACACCTTC. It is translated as CASSVDSDYGYTF.

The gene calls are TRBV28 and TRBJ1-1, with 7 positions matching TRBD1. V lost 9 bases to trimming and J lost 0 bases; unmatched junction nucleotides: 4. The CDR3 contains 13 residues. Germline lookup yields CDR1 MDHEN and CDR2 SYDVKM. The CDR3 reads CASLRGLNTEAFF. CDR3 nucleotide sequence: TGTGCCAGTCTCAGGGGGTTGAACACTGAAGCTTTCTTT. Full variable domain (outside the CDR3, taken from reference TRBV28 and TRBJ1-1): DVKVTQSSRYLVKRTGEKVFLECVQDMDHENMFWYRQDPGLGLRLIYFSYDVKMKEKGDIPEGYSVSREKKERFSLILESASTNQTSMYLCASLRGLNTEAFFGQGTRLTVV.

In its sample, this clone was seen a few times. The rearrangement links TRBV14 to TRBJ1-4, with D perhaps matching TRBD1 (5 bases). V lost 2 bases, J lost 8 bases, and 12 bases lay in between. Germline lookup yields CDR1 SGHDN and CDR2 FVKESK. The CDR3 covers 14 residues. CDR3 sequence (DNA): TGTGCCAGCAGCCAAAGCAGGGCGGGAGAAAAACTGTTTTTT. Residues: CASSQSRAGEKLFF.

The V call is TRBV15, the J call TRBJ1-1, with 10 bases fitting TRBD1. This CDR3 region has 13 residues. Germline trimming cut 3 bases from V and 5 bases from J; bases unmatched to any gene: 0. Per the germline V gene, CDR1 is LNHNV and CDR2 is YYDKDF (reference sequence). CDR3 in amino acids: CATSRGQGTEAFF. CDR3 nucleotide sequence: TGTGCCACCAGCAGGGGACAGGGGACTGAAGCTTTCTTT.

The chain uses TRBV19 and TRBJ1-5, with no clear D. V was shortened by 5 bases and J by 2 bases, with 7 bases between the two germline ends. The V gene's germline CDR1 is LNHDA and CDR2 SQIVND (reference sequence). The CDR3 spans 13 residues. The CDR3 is CASSRGGNQPQHF. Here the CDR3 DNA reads TGTGCCAGTAGTCGCGGGGGCAATCAGCCCCAGCATTTT.

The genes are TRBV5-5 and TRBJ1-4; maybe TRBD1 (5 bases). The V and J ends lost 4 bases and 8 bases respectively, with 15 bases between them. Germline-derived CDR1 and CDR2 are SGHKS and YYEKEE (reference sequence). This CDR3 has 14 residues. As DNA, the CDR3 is TGTGCCAGCAGCACCCAGGGTGATTGGGAAAAACTGTTTTTT. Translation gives CASSTQGDWEKLFF.

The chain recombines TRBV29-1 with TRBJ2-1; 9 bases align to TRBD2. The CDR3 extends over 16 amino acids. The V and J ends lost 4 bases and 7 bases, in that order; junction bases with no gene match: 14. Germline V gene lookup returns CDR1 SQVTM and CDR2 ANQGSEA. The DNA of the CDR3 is TGCAGCGTTGTAAAGGCGGGCGGGAGGGCCGAGAATGAGCAGTTCTTC. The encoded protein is CSVVKAGGRAENEQFF.

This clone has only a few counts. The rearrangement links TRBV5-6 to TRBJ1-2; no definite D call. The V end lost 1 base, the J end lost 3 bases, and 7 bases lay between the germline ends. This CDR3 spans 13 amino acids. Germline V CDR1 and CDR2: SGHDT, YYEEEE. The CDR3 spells CASSLNRDYGYTF. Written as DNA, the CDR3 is TGTGCCAGCAGCTTGAACAGAGACTATGGCTACACCTTC. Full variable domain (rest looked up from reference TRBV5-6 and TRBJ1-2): DAGVTQSPTHLIKTRGQQVTLRCSPKSGHDTVSWYQQALGQGPQFIFQYYEEEERQRGNFPDRFSGHQFPNYSSELNVNALLLGDSALYLCASSLNRDYGYTFGSGTRLTVV.

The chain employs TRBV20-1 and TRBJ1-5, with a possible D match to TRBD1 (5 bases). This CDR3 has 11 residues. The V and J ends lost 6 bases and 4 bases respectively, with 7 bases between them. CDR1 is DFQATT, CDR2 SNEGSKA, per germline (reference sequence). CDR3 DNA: TGCAGTGCGAAGGGGAATCAGCCCCAGCATTTT. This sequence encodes CSAKGNQPQHF.

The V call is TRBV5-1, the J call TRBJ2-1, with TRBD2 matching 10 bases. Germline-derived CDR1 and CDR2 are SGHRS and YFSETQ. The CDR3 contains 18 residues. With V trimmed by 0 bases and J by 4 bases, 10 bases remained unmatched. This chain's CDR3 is CASSLARITSGVYNEQFF. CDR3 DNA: TGCGCCAGCAGCTTGGCTAGGATTACTAGCGGGGTTTACAATGAGCAGTTCTTC.

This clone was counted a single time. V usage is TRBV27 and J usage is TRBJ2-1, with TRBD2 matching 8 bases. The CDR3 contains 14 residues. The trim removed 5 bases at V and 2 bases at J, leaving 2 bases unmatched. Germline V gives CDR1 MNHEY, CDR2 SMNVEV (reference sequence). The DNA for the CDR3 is TGTGCCAGCAGTCCGGGACTAGCCTACAATGAGCAGTTCTTC. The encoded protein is CASSPGLAYNEQFF.

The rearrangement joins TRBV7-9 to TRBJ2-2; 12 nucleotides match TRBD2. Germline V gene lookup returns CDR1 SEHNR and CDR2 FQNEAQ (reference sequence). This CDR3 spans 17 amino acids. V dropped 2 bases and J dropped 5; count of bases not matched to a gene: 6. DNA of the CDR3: TGTGCCAGCAGCTTACCACTAGCGGGAGGAGATACCGGGGAGCTGTTTTTT. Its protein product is CASSLPLAGGDTGELFF.

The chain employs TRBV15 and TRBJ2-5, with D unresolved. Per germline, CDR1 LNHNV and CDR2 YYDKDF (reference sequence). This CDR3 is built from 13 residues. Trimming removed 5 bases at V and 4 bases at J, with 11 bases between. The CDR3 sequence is CATSPQAPETQYF. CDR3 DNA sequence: TGTGCCACCAGCCCCCAGGCCCCAGAGACCCAGTACTTC.